This T cell receptor (beta chain) was identified in a study of blood T cell repertoires in COVID-19. On the study more broadly: From the United States, Italy and Spain came samples of acute and convalescent COVID-19. PBMCs, B-cell-depleted T cells, or T cells were the source of the cDNA or gDNA that made up the material.

CDR3 length equals 16 residues. This clone has only a few counts. How the authors handled the data: Researchers report that nucleated cell counts were estimated from reference gene primer amplification. The method was immunoSEQ multiplex PCR; TCRdb's version includes in-frame clones alone and lacks a portion of them. The V and J calls and clone size are taken from that table; D and trimming were inferred from the DNA. Of roughly 65,000 clones listed, approximately 85% are singletons. The sequence was collected from a woman aged 80 or over with active or convalescent COVID-19. The V call is TRBV21-1, the J call TRBJ1-2; TRBD1, the D gene given by the table, was not confirmed from the DNA. TRBV21-1 corresponds to a pseudogene. Specimen: peripheral blood. DNA of the CDR3: TGTGCCAGCAGCATCCGGACAGTTTTGGAAAACTATGGCTACACCTTC. This sequence encodes CASSIRTVLENYGYTF.